This T cell receptor beta chain appears in the sequencing data of a study of regulatory T cells in long-lasting Graves disease. The CDR3 spans 13 residues. CDR1 is SNHLY, CDR2 FYNNEI, per germline. Trimming took 6 bases from V and 1 from J, leaving 9 bases between them. Sample time point: newly diagnosed GD, antithyroid drugs for less than 3 months. RNA extracted from PBMCs served as the sequencing template. Sequencing libraries for TCR beta were prepared with iRepertoire HTBI primers and Arm-PCR of CDR3 regions. TCRdb processed the multiplex PCR reads anew with MiXCR; each CDR3 protein has one entry. The sample lists more than 450,000 distinct CDR3 sequences; 15% to 20% were seen once. This clonotype has ten or more counts. These records were also assigned to another study, of T cells in Graves' hyperthyroidism and ophthalmopathy. From that paper: During a first-round RT-PCR of the TCR CDR3, the HTBI primer set was used.

The sequencing used peripheral blood mononuclear cells (PBMCs), collected at new diagnosis, from a patient treated with antithyroid drugs. The source of this sequence is a man aged 35 to 55 with Graves disease. The V and J genes are TRBV2 and TRBJ1-1, with D tentatively TRBD1 (6 bases). Written as DNA, the CDR3 is TGTGCCAGCAGCGAACAGGGGAACACTGAAGCTTTCTTT. Protein product: CASSEQGNTEAFF.